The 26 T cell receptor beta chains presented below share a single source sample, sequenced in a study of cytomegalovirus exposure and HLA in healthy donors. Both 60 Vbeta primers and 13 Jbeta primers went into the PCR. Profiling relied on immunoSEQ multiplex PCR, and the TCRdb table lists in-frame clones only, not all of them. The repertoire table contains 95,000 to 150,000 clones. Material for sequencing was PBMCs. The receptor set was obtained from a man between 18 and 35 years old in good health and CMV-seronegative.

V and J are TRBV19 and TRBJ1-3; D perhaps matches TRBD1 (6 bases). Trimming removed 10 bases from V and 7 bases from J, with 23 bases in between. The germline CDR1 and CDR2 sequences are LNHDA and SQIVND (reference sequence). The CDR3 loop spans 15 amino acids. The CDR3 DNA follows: TGTGCCACAGAGCCTGGGGGCCCAAACGAGAACACCATATATTTT. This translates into CATEPGGPNENTIYF.

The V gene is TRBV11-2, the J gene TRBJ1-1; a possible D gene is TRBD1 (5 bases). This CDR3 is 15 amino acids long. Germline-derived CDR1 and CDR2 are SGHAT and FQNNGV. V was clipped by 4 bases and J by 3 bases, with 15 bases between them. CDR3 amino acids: CASSSLRGSDTEAFF. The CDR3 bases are TGTGCCAGCAGCTCCTTAAGGGGTTCGGACACTGAAGCTTTCTTT.

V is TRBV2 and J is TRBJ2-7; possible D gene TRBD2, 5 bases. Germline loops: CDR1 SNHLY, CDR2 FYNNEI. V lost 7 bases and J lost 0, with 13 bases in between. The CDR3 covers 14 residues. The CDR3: CASKPDLSSYEQYF. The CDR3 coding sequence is TGTGCCAGCAAACCGGACTTAAGCTCCTACGAGCAGTACTTC.

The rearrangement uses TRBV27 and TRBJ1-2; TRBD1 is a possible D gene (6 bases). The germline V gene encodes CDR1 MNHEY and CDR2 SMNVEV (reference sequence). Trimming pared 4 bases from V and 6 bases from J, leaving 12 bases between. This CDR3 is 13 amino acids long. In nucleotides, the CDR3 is TGTGCCAGCAGTTATGGGACACTCAATGGCTACACCTTC. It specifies CASSYGTLNGYTF.

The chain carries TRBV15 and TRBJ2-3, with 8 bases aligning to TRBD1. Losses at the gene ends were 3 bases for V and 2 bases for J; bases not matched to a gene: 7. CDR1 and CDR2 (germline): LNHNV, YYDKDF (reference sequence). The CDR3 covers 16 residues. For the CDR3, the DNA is TGTGCCACCAGCAGCCCCGGGACAGGCTTCACAGATACGCAGTATTTT. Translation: CATSSPGTGFTDTQYF.

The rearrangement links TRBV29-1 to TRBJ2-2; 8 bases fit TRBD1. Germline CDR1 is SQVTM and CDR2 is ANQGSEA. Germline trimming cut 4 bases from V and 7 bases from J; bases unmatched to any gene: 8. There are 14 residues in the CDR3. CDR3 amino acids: CSVARDRNYGELFF. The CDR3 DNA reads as TGCAGCGTTGCTCGGGACAGGAACTACGGGGAGCTGTTTTTT.

The CDR3 nucleotides are TGTGCCAGCAGTATTCTAGCGGGGAAGGCTTACGAGCAGTACTTC. This codes for CASSILAGKAYEQYF. V is TRBV28 and J is TRBJ2-7; 9 bases match TRBD2. CDR1 and CDR2 from the germline V gene are MDHEN and SYDVKM. CDR3 length: 15 residues. The junction had 9 bases not matched to a gene; V was cut back by 5 bases and J by 4 bases.

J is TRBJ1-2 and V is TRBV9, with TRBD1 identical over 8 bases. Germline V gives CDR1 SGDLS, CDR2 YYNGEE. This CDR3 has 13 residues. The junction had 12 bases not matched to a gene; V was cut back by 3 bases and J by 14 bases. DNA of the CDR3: TGTGCCAGCAGCGGAGGGATCAGGACAGGGAAGACCTTC. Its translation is CASSGGIRTGKTF.

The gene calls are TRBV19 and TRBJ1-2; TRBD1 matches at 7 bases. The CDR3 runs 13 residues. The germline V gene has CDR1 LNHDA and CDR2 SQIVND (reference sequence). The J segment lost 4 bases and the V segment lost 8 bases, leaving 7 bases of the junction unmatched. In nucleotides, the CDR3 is TGTGCCAGTGCGACAGGGTCGGGCTATGGCTACACCTTC. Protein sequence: CASATGSGYGYTF.

The CDR3: CSVEFSGETDTQYF. The DNA for the CDR3 is TGCAGCGTTGAATTTTCCGGGGAAACAGATACGCAGTATTTT. This chain joins TRBV29-1 and TRBJ2-3, with a tentative D call TRBD2 (5 bases). Germline V gene lookup returns CDR1 SQVTM and CDR2 ANQGSEA. Trimming shortened V by 2 bases and J by 3 bases, and 12 bases separated the two germline ends. This CDR3 is 14 amino acids long.

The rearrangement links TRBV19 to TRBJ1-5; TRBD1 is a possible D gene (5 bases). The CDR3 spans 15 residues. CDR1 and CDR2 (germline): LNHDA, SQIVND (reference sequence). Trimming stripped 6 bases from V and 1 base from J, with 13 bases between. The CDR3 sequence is CASRQGGASNQPQHF. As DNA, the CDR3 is TGTGCCAGTAGACAAGGAGGGGCGAGCAATCAGCCCCAGCATTTT.

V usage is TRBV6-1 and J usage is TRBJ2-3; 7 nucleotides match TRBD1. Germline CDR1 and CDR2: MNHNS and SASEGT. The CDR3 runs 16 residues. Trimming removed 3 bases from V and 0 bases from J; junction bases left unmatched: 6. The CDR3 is CASSEQGGGSTDTQYF. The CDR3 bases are TGTGCCAGCAGTGAGCAAGGGGGCGGGAGCACAGATACGCAGTATTTT.

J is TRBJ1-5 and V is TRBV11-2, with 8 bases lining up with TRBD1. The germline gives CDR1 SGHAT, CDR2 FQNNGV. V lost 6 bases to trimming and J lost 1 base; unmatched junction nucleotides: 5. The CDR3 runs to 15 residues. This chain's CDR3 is CASSRDRLSNQPQHF. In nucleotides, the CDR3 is TGTGCCAGCAGTCGGGACAGGCTAAGCAATCAGCCCCAGCATTTT.

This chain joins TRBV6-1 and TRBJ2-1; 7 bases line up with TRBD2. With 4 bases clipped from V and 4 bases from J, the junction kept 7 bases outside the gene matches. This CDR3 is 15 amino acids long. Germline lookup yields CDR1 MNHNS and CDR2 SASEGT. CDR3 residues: CASSVGGSRYNEQFF. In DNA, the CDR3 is TGTGCCAGCAGTGTTGGCGGGAGCCGATACAATGAGCAGTTCTTC.

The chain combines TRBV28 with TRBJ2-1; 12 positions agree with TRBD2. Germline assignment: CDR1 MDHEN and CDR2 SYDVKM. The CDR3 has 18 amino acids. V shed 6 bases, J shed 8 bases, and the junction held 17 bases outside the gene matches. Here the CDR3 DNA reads TGTGCCAGCAGCTCCGTGCTAGCGGGAGGGCCGCGAAACTATGAGCAGTTCTTC. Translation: CASSSVLAGGPRNYEQFF.

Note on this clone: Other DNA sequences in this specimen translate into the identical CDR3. In nucleotides, the CDR3 is TGTGCCAGCAGCTTGGGCGGTAACTACGAGCAGTACTTC. Translated: CASSLGGNYEQYF. V gene TRBV5-6 combines with J gene TRBJ2-7; D call uncertain. Germline assignment: CDR1 SGHDT and CDR2 YYEEEE. The CDR3 contains 13 residues. V lost 0 bases and J 3 bases, leaving 7 bases between the germline ends.

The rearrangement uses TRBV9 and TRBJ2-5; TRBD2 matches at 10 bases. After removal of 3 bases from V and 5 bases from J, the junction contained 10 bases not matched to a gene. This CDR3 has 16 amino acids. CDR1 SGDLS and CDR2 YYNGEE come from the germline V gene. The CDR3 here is CASSAMSGRGGETQYF. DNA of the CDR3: TGTGCCAGCAGCGCGATGAGCGGGAGGGGGGGGGAGACCCAGTACTTC.

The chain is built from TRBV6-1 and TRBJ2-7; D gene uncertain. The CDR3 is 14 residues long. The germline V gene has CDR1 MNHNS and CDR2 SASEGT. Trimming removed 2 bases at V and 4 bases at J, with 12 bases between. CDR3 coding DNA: TGTGCCAGCAGTGAATTTAGGAGTTGGTACGAGCAGTACTTC. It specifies CASSEFRSWYEQYF.

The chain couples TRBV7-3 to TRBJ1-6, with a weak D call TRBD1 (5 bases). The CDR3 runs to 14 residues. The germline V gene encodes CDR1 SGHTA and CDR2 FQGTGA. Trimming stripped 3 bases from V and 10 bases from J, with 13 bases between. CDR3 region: CASSLGQGYSPLHF. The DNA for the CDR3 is TGTGCCAGCAGCTTGGGGCAGGGTTACTCACCCCTCCACTTT.

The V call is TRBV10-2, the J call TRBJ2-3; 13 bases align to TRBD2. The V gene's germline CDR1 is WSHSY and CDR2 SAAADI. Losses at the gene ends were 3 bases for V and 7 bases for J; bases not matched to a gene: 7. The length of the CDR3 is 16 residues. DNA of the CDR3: TGCGCCAGCAGTGATCGACTAGCGGGGGGCCTGAATACGCAGTATTTT. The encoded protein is CASSDRLAGGLNTQYF.

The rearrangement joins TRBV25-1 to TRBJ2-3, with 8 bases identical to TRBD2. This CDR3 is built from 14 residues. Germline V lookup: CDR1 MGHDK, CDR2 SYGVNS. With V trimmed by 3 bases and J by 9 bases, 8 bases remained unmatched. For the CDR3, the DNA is TGTGCCAGCAGTGACTGGCGGGAGGAGGGAACGCAGTATTTT. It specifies CASSDWREEGTQYF.

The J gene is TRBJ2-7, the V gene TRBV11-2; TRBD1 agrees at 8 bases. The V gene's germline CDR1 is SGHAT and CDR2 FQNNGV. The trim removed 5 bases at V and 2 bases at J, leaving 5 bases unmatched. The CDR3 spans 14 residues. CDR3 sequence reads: CASSPLGQAYEQYF. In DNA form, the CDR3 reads TGTGCCAGCAGCCCCCTGGGACAGGCCTACGAGCAGTACTTC.

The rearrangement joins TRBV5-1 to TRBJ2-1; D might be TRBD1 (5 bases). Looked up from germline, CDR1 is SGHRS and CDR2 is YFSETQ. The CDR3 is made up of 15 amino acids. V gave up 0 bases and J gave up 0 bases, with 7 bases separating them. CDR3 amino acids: CASSLARASYNEQFF. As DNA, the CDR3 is TGCGCCAGCAGCTTGGCCAGGGCCTCCTACAATGAGCAGTTCTTC.

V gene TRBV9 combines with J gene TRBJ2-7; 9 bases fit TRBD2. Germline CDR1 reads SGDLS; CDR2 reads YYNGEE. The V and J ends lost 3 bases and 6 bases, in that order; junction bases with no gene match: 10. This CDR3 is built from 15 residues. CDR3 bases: TGTGCCAGCAGCGCAGAGGGGCTAGCGGGGAGCGAGCAGTACTTC. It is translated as CASSAEGLAGSEQYF. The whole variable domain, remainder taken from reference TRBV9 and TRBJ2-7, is DSGVTQTPKHLITATGQRVTLRCSPRSGDLSVYWYQQSLDQGLQFLIQYYNGEERAKGNILERFSAQQFPDLHSELNLSSLELGDSALYFCASSAEGLAGSEQYFGPGTRLTVT.

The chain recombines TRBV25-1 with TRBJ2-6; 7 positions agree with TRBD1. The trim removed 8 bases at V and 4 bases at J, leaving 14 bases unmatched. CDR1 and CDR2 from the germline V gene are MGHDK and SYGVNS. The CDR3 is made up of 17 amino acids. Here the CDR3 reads CASSSQWGQTGANVLTF. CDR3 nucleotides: TGTGCCAGCTCAAGCCAGTGGGGACAGACCGGGGCCAACGTCCTGACTTTC.

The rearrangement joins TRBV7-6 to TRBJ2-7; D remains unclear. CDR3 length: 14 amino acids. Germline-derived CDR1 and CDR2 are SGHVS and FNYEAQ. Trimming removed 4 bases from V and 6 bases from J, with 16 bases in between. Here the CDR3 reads CASSSVQEYSEQYF. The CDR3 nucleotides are TGTGCCAGCAGCTCAGTACAAGAATACAGCGAGCAGTACTTC.